A selection of T cell receptor beta chains follows, all from one sample in a study of blood T cell repertoires in COVID-19. Using immunoSEQ multiplex PCR, the repertoire was profiled, and TCRdb retains in-frame clones only, with some absent. The data show about 160,000 clones, 65% to 85% seen once. Specimen: PBMCs or T cells enriched from blood (not recorded which). The receptors stem from a middle-aged man who had recovered from COVID-19. CDR3s include the opening cysteine and the closing phenylalanine or tryptophan. Fields, in order: J gene, V gene, D gene, clone size, CDR3 protein, CDR3 DNA. D genes are given only for firm matches. Clone sizes are given selectively: once, few, many, or a class where the clone is expanded.

J gene: TRBJ1-1; V gene: TRBV7-9; D gene: NA; clone size: NA; CDR3 protein: CASRPRGWTKGLVVTEAFF; CDR3 DNA: TGTGCCAGCAGACCAAGGGGTTGGACAAAGGGGCTTGTGGTGACTGAAGCTTTCTTT
J gene: TRBJ1-4; V gene: TRBV19; D gene: NA; clone size: once; CDR3 protein: CASIRGGVDGNEKLFF; CDR3 DNA: TGTGCCAGTATCCGAGGCGGGGTTGACGGTAATGAAAAACTGTTTTTT
J gene: TRBJ1-2; V gene: TRBV2; D gene: NA; clone size: NA; CDR3 protein: CASAPTGNYGYTF; CDR3 DNA: TGTGCCAGCGCCCCGACGGGAAACTATGGCTACACCTTC
J gene: TRBJ1-4; V gene: TRBV21-1; D gene: NA; clone size: NA; CDR3 protein: CASSKTRVGREKLFF; CDR3 DNA: TGTGCCAGCAGCAAGACGAGGGTAGGTAGGGAAAAACTGTTTTTT
J gene: TRBJ1-3; V gene: TRBV3-1/TRBV3-2; D gene: NA; clone size: NA; CDR3 protein: CASSLLSGGPGNTIYF; CDR3 DNA: TGTGCCAGCAGCCTACTATCCGGGGGACCTGGAAACACCATATATTTT
J gene: TRBJ1-5; V gene: TRBV21-1; D gene: NA; clone size: NA; CDR3 protein: CASSKFQDVAQHF; CDR3 DNA: TGTGCCAGCAGCAAATTCCAGGATGTGGCCCAGCATTTT
J gene: TRBJ2-7; V gene: TRBV6-5; D gene: NA; clone size: few; CDR3 protein: CASWLGGSYEQYF; CDR3 DNA: TGTGCCAGCTGGCTTGGTGGCTCCTACGAGCAGTACTTC
J gene: TRBJ2-3; V gene: TRBV2; D gene: TRBD2; clone size: NA; CDR3 protein: CAKNGLAGRTDTQYF; CDR3 DNA: TGTGCCAAAAACGGACTAGCGGGACGCACAGATACGCAGTATTTT
J gene: TRBJ2-4; V gene: TRBV30; D gene: TRBD2; clone size: NA; CDR3 protein: CAWSRMYSGGARTKNIQYF; CDR3 DNA: TGTGCCTGGAGTCGTATGTATAGCGGGGGGGCCCGGACCAAAAACATTCAGTACTTC
J gene: TRBJ2-7; V gene: TRBV5-1; D gene: NA; clone size: NA; CDR3 protein: CASSWTVFYEQYF; CDR3 DNA: TGCGCCAGCAGCTGGACAGTTTTCTACGAGCAGTACTTC
J gene: TRBJ1-2; V gene: TRBV5-1; D gene: NA; clone size: NA; CDR3 protein: CASSGGGPAGGYTF; CDR3 DNA: TGCGCCAGCAGCGGGGGGGGACCTGCGGGTGGCTACACCTTC
J gene: TRBJ2-2; V gene: TRBV9; D gene: NA; clone size: NA; CDR3 protein: CASSSRGENTGELFF; CDR3 DNA: TGTGCCAGCAGCTCCCGCGGGGAGAACACCGGGGAGCTGTTTTTT
J gene: TRBJ2-7; V gene: TRBV10-1; D gene: NA; clone size: NA; CDR3 protein: CASSESGGGYNEQYF; CDR3 DNA: TGCGCCAGCAGTGAGTCGGGCGGGGGCTATAACGAGCAGTACTTC
J gene: TRBJ1-2; V gene: TRBV5-4; D gene: NA; clone size: NA; CDR3 protein: CASSAPGTYYGYTF; CDR3 DNA: TGTGCCAGCAGCGCGCCGGGAACATACTATGGCTACACCTTC
J gene: TRBJ1-6; V gene: TRBV15; D gene: NA; clone size: few; CDR3 protein: CATSRDGQGSYNSPLHF; CDR3 DNA: TGTGCCACCAGCAGAGACGGGCAGGGATCCTATAATTCACCCCTCCACTTT
J gene: TRBJ1-2; V gene: TRBV5-1; D gene: NA; clone size: NA; CDR3 protein: CASSSSVSGTYGYTF; CDR3 DNA: TGCGCCAGCAGCTCTTCGGTCTCGGGTACCTATGGCTACACCTTC
J gene: TRBJ2-3; V gene: TRBV7-3; D gene: TRBD2; clone size: NA; CDR3 protein: CASSMQRGRGDTQYF; CDR3 DNA: TGTGCCAGCAGCATGCAGCGGGGGCGGGGAGATACGCAGTATTTT
J gene: TRBJ2-2; V gene: TRBV2; D gene: NA; clone size: NA; CDR3 protein: CASSEGLVGGELFF; CDR3 DNA: TGTGCCAGCAGTGAAGGGCTAGTCGGCGGGGAGCTGTTTTTT
J gene: TRBJ1-4; V gene: TRBV9; D gene: TRBD1; clone size: NA; CDR3 protein: CASSPLTGGDEKLFF; CDR3 DNA: TGTGCCAGCAGCCCCCTGACAGGGGGCGATGAAAAACTGTTTTTT
J gene: TRBJ1-1; V gene: TRBV6-5; D gene: NA; clone size: NA; CDR3 protein: CASSLANTEAFF; CDR3 DNA: TGTGCCAGCAGCCTGGCTAACACTGAAGCTTTCTTT
J gene: TRBJ2-3; V gene: TRBV13; D gene: NA; clone size: NA; CDR3 protein: CASSVDSHTDTQYF; CDR3 DNA: TGTGCCAGCAGCGTGGACAGTCACACAGATACGCAGTATTTT
J gene: TRBJ2-2; V gene: TRBV7-8; D gene: TRBD2; clone size: NA; CDR3 protein: CASSLTVTGLAGKYTGELFF; CDR3 DNA: TGTGCCAGCAGCCTGACGGTAACCGGACTAGCGGGGAAGTACACCGGGGAGCTGTTTTTT
J gene: TRBJ2-5; V gene: TRBV5-1; D gene: TRBD1; clone size: NA; CDR3 protein: CASRVTGAETQYF; CDR3 DNA: TGCGCCAGCAGGGTCACAGGGGCAGAGACCCAGTACTTC